This T cell receptor (beta chain) was captured by sequencing in a study of beta chain features in type 1 diabetes. Germline V gives CDR1 SGHRS, CDR2 YFSETQ. CDR3 size: 14 residues. The V segment lost 9 bases and the J segment 2 bases; nucleotides outside the gene matches: 5. Study-wide results and limits: Researchers reported that naive, central memory and Treg TCRB repertoires appeared more similar in patients than in healthy donors. PCR might favor shorter templates, equally in patients and controls. Sequencing the cDNA could make cells with high TCR expression show up more than they should. Moderate but significant shortening of TCRB CDR3s was recorded in all four CD4+ subsets from Type 1 diabetes patients.

Of the isolated RNA, all was reverse transcribed, and so the sequenced material was expressed TCRB transcripts. Here immunoSEQ multiplex PCR was the method, and the copy in TCRdb shows in-frame clones only, minus some. Here the sample spans around 41,000 clones, approximately 60% being singletons. In the case of this clone: The target antigen is unknown.

The chain uses TRBV5-1 and TRBJ2-3, with 11 nucleotides matching TRBD2. Sequencing used Tregs from blood. The clonotype was recovered from a man aged 30-40 years with type 1 diabetes. Some clones in this sample may be carry-over from other donors' samples. As DNA, the CDR3 is TGCGCCACTAGCGGGGGGCTTTACACAGATACGCAGTATTTT. It yields the protein CATSGGLYTDTQYF.